The 26 T cell receptor beta chains below come from one sample, sequenced in a study of T cells after posttransplantation cyclophosphamide. Assay: immunoSEQ multiplex PCR; the TCRdb copy retains only in-frame clones and omits some. There are 40,000 to 60,000 clones in the sample, none observed a single time. The sample comprised PBMCs. Receptors were obtained from a man aged 40-55 years in good health, CMV-negative, and a related stem cell transplant donor.

This clone appeared many times. The chain recombines TRBV6-5 with TRBJ2-6, with D unresolved. V lost 5 bases, J lost 1 base, and 9 bases lay in between. CDR1 MNHEY and CDR2 SVGAGI come from the germline V gene. The CDR3 runs 15 residues. CDR3 in amino acids: CASSLGFSGANVLTF. DNA for the CDR3: TGTGCCAGCAGTCTCGGTTTTTCTGGGGCCAACGTCCTGACTTTC.

This clone was seen repeatedly, ten times or more. V gene TRBV7-9 combines with J gene TRBJ1-2, with 9 bases lining up with TRBD1. Germline V gene data show CDR1 as SEHNR and CDR2 as FQNEAQ (reference sequence). The CDR3 spans 15 residues. V was clipped by 4 bases and J by 4 bases; unmatched bases: 7. The CDR3 nucleotides are TGTGCCAGCAGCTCTACAGGGGGCGACGGCTATGGCTACACCTTC. Amino acids: CASSSTGGDGYGYTF.

This clone occurred many times. This chain uses TRBV23-1 with TRBJ2-3, with a tentative D call TRBD2 (6 bases). TRBV23-1 is an ORF for which the function is uncertain. This CDR3 spans 15 amino acids. The V gene lost 4 bases and the J gene lost 5 bases, with 16 bases spanning the gap. The CDR3 region is CASSPTGEGRDTQYF. DNA for the CDR3: TGCGCCAGCAGTCCGACGGGAGAGGGAAGAGATACGCAGTATTTT.

This clone was seen ten or more times. The chain has TRBV6-5 and TRBJ2-1; weak D call: TRBD2 (6 bases). The CDR3 sequence is 13 residues long. V was clipped by 5 bases and J by 3 bases, with 8 bases between them. Per the germline V gene, CDR1 is MNHEY and CDR2 is SVGAGI. The CDR3 region is CASSQGLYNEQFF. CDR3 nucleotide sequence: TGTGCCAGCAGTCAGGGACTCTACAATGAGCAGTTCTTC.

This clone has only a few counts. This may be a read error, as it is one base from a much larger clone. The chain joins TRBV5-4 to TRBJ2-5; 8 bases are a match to TRBD1. V lost 0 bases and J lost 9; bases outside the gene matches: 7. This CDR3 has 14 amino acids. Germline V CDR1 and CDR2: SGHNT, YYREEE (reference sequence). CDR3 nucleotides: TGTGCCAGCAGCTTGGATCAGGGGGCGGAGGCCCAGTACTTC. This sequence encodes CASSLDQGAEAQYF.

This clone was seen ten or more times. The V call is TRBV18, the J call TRBJ1-4; D is perhaps TRBD1 (5 bases). In germline, CDR1 is KGHSH, CDR2 LQKENI. This CDR3 is built from 16 residues. Trimming stripped 2 bases from V and 8 bases from J, with 18 bases between. CDR3 region: CASSPYATVQREKLFF. The CDR3 nucleotides read TGTGCCAGCTCACCATACGCGACAGTGCAACGAGAAAAACTGTTTTTT.

In its sample, this clone was seen many times. V gene TRBV7-9 combines with J gene TRBJ2-2, with D possibly TRBD2 on 5 matching bases. CDR1 is SEHNR, CDR2 FQNEAQ, per germline (reference sequence). The V gene lost 5 bases and the J gene lost 4 bases, with 8 bases spanning the gap. This CDR3 comprises 13 residues. The CDR3 here is CASSQAVTGELFF. The DNA for the CDR3 is TGTGCCAGCAGCCAAGCGGTCACCGGGGAGCTGTTTTTT.

This clone was observed at least ten times. V is TRBV7-9 and J is TRBJ2-7; 8 bases line up with TRBD2. Trimming at V came to 2 bases and at J to 6 bases, leaving 6 bases not matched to a gene. Looked up from germline, CDR1 is SEHNR and CDR2 is FQNEAQ (reference sequence). CDR3 length equals 14 residues. CDR3 loop: CASSLPGLAAEQYF. The CDR3 nucleotides read TGTGCCAGCAGCTTACCCGGACTAGCAGCCGAGCAGTACTTC.

This clone was observed many times. This rearrangement joins TRBV6-5 to TRBJ1-3, with 9 bases that match TRBD1. This CDR3 has 16 amino acids. V lost 0 bases, J lost 2 bases, and 2 bases stayed unmatched. Germline V gene lookup returns CDR1 MNHEY and CDR2 SVGAGI. This CDR3 is CASSYSGTGTGNTIYF. DNA for the CDR3: TGTGCCAGCAGTTACTCTGGGACAGGGACTGGAAACACCATATATTTT.

This clone was detected ten times or more. The V and J genes are TRBV7-2 and TRBJ2-7; 10 nucleotides agree with TRBD1. Trimming took 5 bases from V and 2 from J; bases not matched to a gene: 9. Germline V lookup: CDR1 SGHTA, CDR2 FQGNSA. The CDR3 is 16 amino acids. The CDR3 sequence: CASSAPTTGGPYEQYF. CDR3 bases: TGTGCCAGCAGCGCTCCGACGACAGGGGGCCCCTACGAGCAGTACTTC.

This clone was counted many times. V usage is TRBV27 and J usage is TRBJ2-7, with D unresolved. The germline V gene encodes CDR1 MNHEY and CDR2 SMNVEV (reference sequence). The CDR3 totals 14 residues. V lost 6 bases and J lost 2, with 14 bases in between. The CDR3 coding sequence is TGTGCCAGCAGGACTTTTGAAGAGGCCTACGAGCAGTACTTC. Translating it yields CASRTFEEAYEQYF.

This clone appeared many times. This chain uses TRBV19 with TRBJ1-2; no clear D. The CDR3 runs to 12 residues. Germline V gene data show CDR1 as LNHDA and CDR2 as SQIVND (reference sequence). Trimming cost V 10 bases and J 4 bases, with 13 bases left between them. CDR3 region: CATRVAGYGYTF. Written as DNA, the CDR3 is TGTGCCACCCGGGTAGCGGGCTATGGCTACACCTTC. The variable domain in full, with the rest retrieved from reference TRBV19 and TRBJ1-2, is DGGITQSPKYLFRKEGQNVTLSCEQNLNHDAMYWYRQDPGQGLRLIYYSQIVNDFQKGDIAEGYSVSREKKESFPLTVTSAQKNPTAFYLCATRVAGYGYTFGSGTRLTVV.

The sample holds many counts of this clone. The gene calls are TRBV11-2 and TRBJ1-3; D may be TRBD1 (5 bases). Germline CDR1 reads SGHAT; CDR2 reads FQNNGV. This CDR3 has 17 residues. Trimming shortened V by 5 bases and J by 2 bases, and 19 bases separated the two germline ends. CDR3 amino acids: CASSPSWGGGPGNTIYF. The CDR3 DNA sequence: TGTGCCAGCAGCCCCTCCTGGGGCGGGGGACCTGGAAACACCATATATTTT.

This clone has at least ten counts. The chain is built from TRBV7-8 and TRBJ2-1; 15 nucleotides align to TRBD2. The CDR3 sequence is 18 residues long. Trimming at V came to 5 bases and at J to 1 base, leaving 6 bases not matched to a gene. The germline CDR1 and CDR2 sequences are SGHVS and FQNEAQ. DNA of the CDR3: TGTGCCAGCAGCCCATTCGGACTAGCGGGAGGGTCCTACAATGAGCAGTTCTTC. Translation: CASSPFGLAGGSYNEQFF.

The sample holds many counts of this clone. V and J are TRBV6-5 and TRBJ2-3; no reliable D call. V was trimmed by 2 bases and J by 0 bases, leaving 9 bases between them. This CDR3 has 15 amino acids. Per the germline V gene, CDR1 is MNHEY and CDR2 is SVGAGI. The CDR3 here is CASSYEAQSTDTQYF. The CDR3 DNA reads as TGTGCCAGCAGTTACGAGGCGCAAAGCACAGATACGCAGTATTTT.

This clone came up many times. The chain recombines TRBV10-3 with TRBJ2-3; 8 bases map to TRBD1. Trimming took 4 bases from V and 6 from J; bases not matched to a gene: 21. Germline V gene lookup returns CDR1 ENHRY and CDR2 SYGVKD. The CDR3 covers 19 residues. CDR3 nucleotides: TGTGCCATCAGTGTAAAGATCCTCGAAAGGACAGGGTTAAGGGATACGCAGTATTTT. Translated: CAISVKILERTGLRDTQYF.

This clone showed up many times. V and J are TRBV14 and TRBJ2-3, with D tentatively TRBD2 (5 bases). Germline CDR1 SGHDN, CDR2 FVKESK. V was shortened by 3 bases and J by 4 bases, with 20 bases between the two germline ends. The CDR3 is 17 amino acids. The CDR3 DNA sequence: TGTGCCAGCAGCCACCCTCTCTGGCCTGACGGGGCAGATACGCAGTATTTT. This gives the protein CASSHPLWPDGADTQYF.

This clone was observed a few times. V gene TRBV4-1 combines with J gene TRBJ1-6, with 8 bases aligning to TRBD1. The J segment lost 10 bases and the V segment lost 5 bases, leaving 16 bases of the junction unmatched. The CDR3 sequence is 17 residues long. The germline CDR1 and CDR2 sequences are MGHRA and YSYEKL. CDR3 region: CASSLILGGQGPSPLHF. The CDR3 DNA is TGCGCCAGCAGCTTAATCCTGGGTGGACAGGGACCCTCACCCCTCCACTTT.

This clone was counted at least ten times. The V call is TRBV5-8, the J call TRBJ2-7; 7 positions match TRBD1. Germline V gene lookup returns CDR1 SGHTS and CDR2 YDEGEE. The CDR3 sequence is 13 residues long. With V trimmed by 0 bases and J by 5 bases, 2 bases remained unmatched. CDR3 in DNA: TGTGCCAGCAGCTTGGCCGACAGGGACGAGCAGTACTTC. Protein: CASSLADRDEQYF.

This clone came up many times. The chain combines TRBV9 with TRBJ1-4, with TRBD1 as a possible D gene (6 bases). This CDR3 region has 14 residues. The V end lost 4 bases, the J end lost 8 bases, and 15 bases lay between the germline ends. Per germline, CDR1 SGDLS and CDR2 YYNGEE. CDR3 region: CASSTGREYEKLFF. In DNA, the CDR3 is TGTGCCAGCAGCACAGGGAGGGAGTACGAAAAACTGTTTTTT.

This clone came up many times. The chain recombines TRBV28 with TRBJ2-3; the match to TRBD1 covers 9 bases. V lost 0 bases and J lost 9; bases outside the gene matches: 10. This CDR3 comprises 16 residues. Germline values: CDR1 MDHEN, CDR2 SYDVKM. CDR3 DNA sequence: TGTGCCAGCAGTTTATGGGGACAGGGAGAACTCCTAACGCAGTATTTT. Its protein is CASSLWGQGELLTQYF.

This clone was detected ten times or more. The CDR3 bases are TGTGCCAACTTAAAGACAGGGGGTTGGTATGGCTACACCTTC. Translating gives CANLKTGGWYGYTF. The J gene is TRBJ1-2, the V gene TRBV30, with 9 bases fitting TRBD1. The V and J ends lost 8 bases and 5 bases, in that order; junction bases with no gene match: 12. CDR1 and CDR2 from the germline V gene are GTSNPN and SVGIG (reference sequence). The CDR3 sequence is 14 residues long.

This clone showed up many times. The rearrangement uses TRBV7-9 and TRBJ2-1, with TRBD2 matching 8 bases. Germline V gives CDR1 SEHNR, CDR2 FQNEAQ (reference sequence). The CDR3 consists of 14 residues. Trimming took 3 bases from V and 8 from J; bases not matched to a gene: 6. The CDR3 DNA is TGTGCCAGCAGCTTTGGGACTAGTTCTGATGAGCAGTTCTTC. The encoded protein is CASSFGTSSDEQFF. Variable domain in full (rest from reference TRBV7-9 and TRBJ2-1): DTGVSQNPRHKITKRGQNVTFRCDPISEHNRLYWYRQTLGQGPEFLTYFQNEAQLEKSRLLSDRFSAERPKGSFSTLEIQRTEQGDSAMYLCASSFGTSSDEQFFGPGTRLTVL.

This clone has ten or more counts. The J gene is TRBJ2-2, the V gene TRBV7-9; 8 nucleotides match TRBD2. The CDR3 runs to 15 residues. J was trimmed by 4 bases and V by 5 bases; bases with no gene match: 6. Germline loops: CDR1 SEHNR, CDR2 FQNEAQ (reference sequence). The CDR3 sequence is CASSPSSGSTGELFF. CDR3 coding DNA: TGTGCCAGCAGCCCCTCCAGCGGGAGCACCGGGGAGCTGTTTTTT.

This clone was counted at least ten times. The chain combines TRBV20-1 with TRBJ2-7; D ambiguous. CDR1 DFQATT and CDR2 SNEGSKA come from the germline V gene (reference sequence). V gave up 7 bases and J gave up 0 bases, with 7 bases separating them. The CDR3 sequence is 11 residues long. Here the CDR3 DNA reads TGCAGTGTACTGAGCTCCTACGAGCAGTACTTC. Translated: CSVLSSYEQYF.

The sample holds many counts of this clone. The chain recombines TRBV4-1 with TRBJ1-4; 8 positions agree with TRBD1. The germline V gene has CDR1 MGHRA and CDR2 YSYEKL. The CDR3 has 14 residues. J was trimmed by 8 bases and V by 4 bases; bases with no gene match: 6. Written as DNA, the CDR3 is TGCGCCAGCAGCCTTAGACAGGGGCCGGAAAAACTGTTTTTT. Protein sequence: CASSLRQGPEKLFF.